Sequencing of this T cell receptor beta chain was carried out in a study of blood T cell repertoires in COVID-19. Turning to the study itself: From the United States, Italy and Spain came samples of acute and convalescent COVID-19. The cDNA or gDNA used as material had been derived from T cells, B-cell-depleted T cells, or PBMCs.

Trimming shortened V by 4 bases and J by 1 base, and 8 bases separated the two germline ends. Germline V CDR1 and CDR2: SGHRS, YFSETQ. The CDR3 covers 14 residues. Authors' processing steps: Using reference gene primer amplification, nucleated cell counts were estimated. TCRdb's copy holds only in-frame clones and misses some; the assay was immunoSEQ multiplex PCR. V and J calls and clone size are given by that table; D and trimming were obtained from the DNA. The data show some 19,000 clones, roughly 89% seen once. This rearrangement joins TRBV5-1 to TRBJ2-2, with TRBD1 as a possible D gene (6 bases). Material: peripheral blood. The TCR was taken from a man aged 55 to 70 with active COVID-19. This chain's CDR3 is CASSPQGNTGELFF. The CDR3 region has the DNA TGCGCCAGCAGCCCACAGGGGAACACCGGGGAGCTGTTTTTT.